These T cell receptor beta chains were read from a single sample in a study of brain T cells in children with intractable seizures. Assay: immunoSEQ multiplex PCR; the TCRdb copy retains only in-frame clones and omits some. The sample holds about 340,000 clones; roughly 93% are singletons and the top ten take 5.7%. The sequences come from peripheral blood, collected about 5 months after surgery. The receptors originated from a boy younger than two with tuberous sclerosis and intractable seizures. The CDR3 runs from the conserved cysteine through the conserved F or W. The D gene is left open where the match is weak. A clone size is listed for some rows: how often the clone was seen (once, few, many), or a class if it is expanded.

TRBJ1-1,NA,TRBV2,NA,CASTSERNTEAFF,TGTGCCAGCACGTCCGAGAGGAACACTGAAGCTTTCTTT
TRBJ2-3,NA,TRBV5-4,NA,CASMGEITDTQYF,TGTGCCAGCATGGGGGAAATCACAGATACGCAGTATTTT
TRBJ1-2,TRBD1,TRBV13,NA,CASSQDRWGYTF,TGTGCCAGCAGCCAGGACAGGTGGGGCTACACCTTC
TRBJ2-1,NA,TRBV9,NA,CASSVGASPYNEQFF,TGTGCCAGCAGCGTAGGCGCCAGCCCCTACAATGAGCAGTTCTTC
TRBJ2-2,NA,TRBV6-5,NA,CASSSPLRGELFF,TGTGCCAGCAGTTCACCTCTTCGGGGGGAGCTGTTTTTT
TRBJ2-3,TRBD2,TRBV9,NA,CASSVGAGAGTDTQYF,TGTGCCAGCAGCGTCGGAGCGGGAGCTGGCACAGATACGCAGTATTTT
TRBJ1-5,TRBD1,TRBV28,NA,CASSPGTGMRGGQPQHF,TGTGCCAGCAGCCCCGGGACAGGAATGCGCGGAGGTCAGCCCCAGCATTTT
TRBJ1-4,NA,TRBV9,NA,CASSVHSRPVEKLFF,TGTGCCAGCAGCGTTCATTCGAGGCCAGTTGAAAAACTGTTTTTT
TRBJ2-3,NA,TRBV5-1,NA,CASSLPAGNTQYF,TGCGCCAGCAGCTTGCCAGCTGGGAATACGCAGTATTTT
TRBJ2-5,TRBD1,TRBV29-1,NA,CSVTKTGGETQYF,TGCAGCGTTACAAAGACAGGGGGAGAGACCCAGTACTTC
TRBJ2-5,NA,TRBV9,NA,CASSVGWPRGEETQYF,TGTGCCAGCAGCGTAGGATGGCCCAGGGGTGAGGAGACCCAGTACTTC
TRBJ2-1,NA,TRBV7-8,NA,CASSLAREQFF,TGTGCCAGCAGCTTAGCTCGGGAGCAGTTCTTC
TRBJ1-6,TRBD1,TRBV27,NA,CASSLSPTGGDSPLHF,TGTGCCAGCAGTTTATCCCCGACAGGGGGGGATTCACCCCTCCACTTT
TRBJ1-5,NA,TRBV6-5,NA,CASMVSQGYQPQHF,TGTGCCAGCATGGTCTCGCAGGGGTATCAGCCCCAGCATTTT
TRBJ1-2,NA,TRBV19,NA,CASSISSGVGLYGYTF,TGTGCCAGTAGTATATCTTCTGGGGTCGGACTCTATGGCTACACCTTC
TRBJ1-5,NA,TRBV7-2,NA,CASSLRGTSNQPQHF,TGTGCCAGCAGCTTAAGAGGGACTAGCAATCAGCCCCAGCATTTT
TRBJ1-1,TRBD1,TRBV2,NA,CASSGRGTGMNTEAFF,TGTGCCAGCAGTGGAAGGGGGACAGGAATGAACACTGAAGCTTTCTTT
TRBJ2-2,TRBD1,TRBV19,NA,CASSPTTGGRELFF,TGTGCCAGTAGTCCGACGACAGGGGGAAGGGAGCTGTTTTTT
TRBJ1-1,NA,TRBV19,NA,CASSPGRPNTEAFF,TGTGCCAGTAGCCCGGGACGACCAAACACTGAAGCTTTCTTT
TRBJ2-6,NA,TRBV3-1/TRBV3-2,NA,CASSWGLAAGANVLTF,TGTGCCAGCAGCTGGGGTTTAGCAGCTGGGGCCAACGTCCTGACTTTC
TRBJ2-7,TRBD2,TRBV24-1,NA,CATSDPTSGRGYEQYF,TGTGCCACCAGTGATCCCACTAGCGGGAGGGGGTACGAGCAGTACTTC
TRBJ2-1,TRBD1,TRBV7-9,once,CASSPEGQGYEQFF,TGTGCCAGCAGCCCAGAGGGACAGGGCTATGAGCAGTTCTTC